This T cell receptor (beta chain) was recovered during a study of blood T cell repertoires in COVID-19. V lost 2 bases and J 3 bases, leaving 2 bases between the germline ends. The V gene's germline CDR1 is MNHNS and CDR2 SASEGT. The CDR3 extends over 11 amino acids. Profiling relied on immunoSEQ multiplex PCR, and the TCRdb table lists in-frame clones only, not all of them. The sample has about 18,000 clones; 88% are singletons. The receptor comes from a woman aged 25 to 39 who had recovered from COVID-19. Sequencing input: PBMCs or T cells enriched from blood (not recorded which). This rearrangement joins TRBV6-1 to TRBJ2-7; D not resolved. The CDR3 DNA sequence: TGTGCCAGCAGTGAACTCTACGAGCAGTACTTC. Its translation is CASSELYEQYF.